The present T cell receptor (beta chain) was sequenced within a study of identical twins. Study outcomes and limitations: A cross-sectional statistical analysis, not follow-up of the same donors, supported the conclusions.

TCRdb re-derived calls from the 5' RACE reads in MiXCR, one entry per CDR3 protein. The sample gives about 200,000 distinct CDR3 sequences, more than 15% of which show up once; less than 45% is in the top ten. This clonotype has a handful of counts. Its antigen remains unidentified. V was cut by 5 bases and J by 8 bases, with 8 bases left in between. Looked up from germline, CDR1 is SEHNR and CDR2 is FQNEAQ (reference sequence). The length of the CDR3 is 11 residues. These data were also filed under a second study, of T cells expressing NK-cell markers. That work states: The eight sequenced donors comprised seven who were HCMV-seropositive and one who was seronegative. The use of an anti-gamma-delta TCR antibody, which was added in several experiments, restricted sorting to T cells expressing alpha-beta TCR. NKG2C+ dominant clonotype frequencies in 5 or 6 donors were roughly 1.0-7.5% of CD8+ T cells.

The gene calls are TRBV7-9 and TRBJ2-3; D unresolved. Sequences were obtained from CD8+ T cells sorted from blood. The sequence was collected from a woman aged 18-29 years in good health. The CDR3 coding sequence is TGTGCCAGCAGCCCCCTTCCTACGCAGTATTTT. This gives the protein CASSPLPTQYF. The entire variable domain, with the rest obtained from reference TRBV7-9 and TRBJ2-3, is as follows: DTGVSQNPRHKITKRGQNVTFRCDPISEHNRLYWYRQTLGQGPEFLTYFQNEAQLEKSRLLSDRFSAERPKGSFSTLEIQRTEQGDSAMYLCASSPLPTQYFGPGTRLTVL.